These 14 T cell receptor beta chains came from one sample sequenced in a study of T cells after yellow fever vaccination. TCRdb reanalysed the 5' RACE reads using MiXCR and keeps one entry per CDR3 protein. Found here are approximately 160,000 distinct CDR3 sequences, about a tenth of them singletons; the top ten hold roughly 40%. Sample: CD8+ T cells sorted from PBMCs, taken 45 days after the yellow fever booster vaccination. The receptors were sampled from a man between 18 and 35 years old who received the YFV17D yellow fever vaccine.

This clonotype was observed at least ten times. The rearrangement uses TRBV6-4 and TRBJ2-2, with TRBD2 matching over 8 bases. The germline V gene encodes CDR1 MRHNA and CDR2 SNTAGT. Trimming removed 8 bases from V and 3 bases from J; junction bases left unmatched: 2. There are 13 residues in the CDR3. CDR3 protein: CASSLADTGELFF. In DNA form, the CDR3 reads TGTGCCAGCTCACTAGCGGACACCGGGGAGCTGTTTTTT.

This clonotype was observed a handful of times. V gene TRBV11-2 combines with J gene TRBJ2-5; 7 bases fit TRBD1. Germline V CDR1 and CDR2: SGHAT, FQNNGV. The CDR3 is 16 residues long. Trimming took 7 bases from V and 5 from J; bases not matched to a gene: 16. The CDR3 protein is CASTPRGWAPYETQYF. The CDR3, as DNA: TGTGCCAGCACCCCCAGGGGGTGGGCTCCTTACGAGACCCAGTACTTC.

The chain has TRBV6-2 or TRBV6-3 and TRBJ2-1, with a tentative D call TRBD2 (7 bases). Trimming shortened V by 11 bases and J by 0 bases, and 17 bases separated the two germline ends. The CDR3 totals 15 residues. CDR1 MNHEY and CDR2 SVGEGT come from the germline V gene. In DNA, the CDR3 is TGTGCCGGTTCGGGGGGCCGCAGCTCCTACAATGAGCAGTTCTTC. Encoded protein: CAGSGGRSSYNEQFF.

V usage is TRBV3-1 and J usage is TRBJ1-2; 7 bases line up with TRBD1. The CDR3 runs 16 residues. In germline, CDR1 is LGHDT, CDR2 YNNKEL (reference sequence). V dropped 4 bases and J dropped 1; count of bases not matched to a gene: 9. The CDR3 bases are TGTGCCAGCAGCCTCCGGACAGGAAGGGGTAACTATGGCTACACCTTC. Translated, it gives CASSLRTGRGNYGYTF.

This clonotype was counted only a few times. The CDR3 loop is CAQGRSSGNTIYF. CDR3 nucleotide sequence: TGTGCCCAGGGACGGTCCTCTGGAAACACCATATATTTT. The rearrangement uses TRBV12-3 or TRBV12-4 and TRBJ1-3; maybe TRBD1 (5 bases). CDR3 length: 13 amino acids. V was cut by 11 bases and J by 0 bases, with 11 bases left in between.

The chain employs TRBV11-2 and TRBJ1-1; 7 bases fit TRBD1. The CDR3 length is 15 residues. The trim removed 2 bases at V and 4 bases at J, leaving 7 bases unmatched. Germline assignment: CDR1 SGHAT and CDR2 FQNNGV. The chain's CDR3 is CASSLTGESSTEAFF. Here the CDR3 DNA reads TGTGCCAGCAGCTTAACAGGGGAATCGAGCACTGAAGCTTTCTTT.

This clonotype occurred a few times. The chain uses TRBV4-1 and TRBJ2-5; 12 bases are shared with TRBD2. The CDR3 totals 16 residues. The J segment lost 5 bases and the V segment lost 4 bases, leaving 8 bases of the junction unmatched. Germline V gives CDR1 MGHRA, CDR2 YSYEKL. CDR3 bases: TGCGCCAGCAGCCCGTCCCTAGCGGGGGGGCAGGAGACCCAGTACTTC. Its translation: CASSPSLAGGQETQYF.

This clonotype appeared a few times. The chain carries TRBV27 and TRBJ2-1, with TRBD2 identical over 13 bases. With V trimmed by 2 bases and J by 9 bases, 7 bases remained unmatched. The CDR3 has 16 amino acids. From germline, CDR1 is MNHEY and CDR2 SMNVEV (reference sequence). The CDR3 DNA follows: TGTGCCAGCAGTTTAATACTAGCGGGGGGGCCGGGTGAGCAGTTCTTC. Its translation is CASSLILAGGPGEQFF.

The chain joins TRBV6-2 or TRBV6-3 to TRBJ2-1; D ambiguous. CDR3 size: 14 residues. V was clipped by 0 bases and J by 0 bases, with 3 bases between them. Germline assignment: CDR1 MNHEY and CDR2 SVGEGT. The CDR3 bases are TGTGCCAGCAGTTACTCGGGCTCCTACAATGAGCAGTTCTTC. Its translation is CASSYSGSYNEQFF.

The table lists this clonotype with a few counts. The genes are TRBV6-2 or TRBV6-3 and TRBJ2-3; D uncertain. Germline-derived CDR1 and CDR2 are MNHEY and SVGEGT. Trimming shortened V by 6 bases and J by 5 bases, and 9 bases separated the two germline ends. The CDR3 consists of 12 residues. CDR3: CASRPSGDTQYF. The CDR3 DNA sequence: TGTGCCAGCAGACCTTCTGGAGATACGCAGTATTTT.

There are many counts of this clonotype. The J gene is TRBJ2-2, the V gene TRBV7-8; D might be TRBD2 (6 bases). Germline V CDR1 and CDR2: SGHVS, FQNEAQ. Trimming left V 2 bases short and J 5 bases short, with 15 bases between. The CDR3 has 16 residues. This CDR3 reads CASSLIVGAGTGELFF. In nucleotides, the CDR3 is TGTGCCAGCAGCTTAATCGTCGGGGCGGGGACCGGGGAGCTGTTTTTT. Based on the CDR3 plus reference TRBV7-8 and TRBJ2-2, the full variable domain is GAGVSQSPRYKVAKRGQDVALRCDPISGHVSLFWYQQALGQGPEFLTYFQNEAQLDKSGLPSDRFFAERPEGSVSTLKIQRTQQEDSAVYLCASSLIVGAGTGELFFGEGSRLTVL.

The J gene is TRBJ2-7, the V gene TRBV5-1; TRBD1 aligns across 7 bases. CDR3 length equals 14 residues. V was pared by 0 bases and J by 4 bases, with 4 bases of the junction left unmatched. Per the germline V gene, CDR1 is SGHRS and CDR2 is YFSETQ. This CDR3 reads CASSLGDSPYEQYF. The CDR3 coding sequence is TGCGCCAGCAGCTTGGGGGACAGCCCGTACGAGCAGTACTTC.

The chain carries TRBV15 and TRBJ1-3; D is unresolved. The CDR3 loop spans 16 amino acids. In germline, CDR1 is LNHNV, CDR2 YYDKDF (reference sequence). V dropped 3 bases and J dropped 3 bases, with 15 bases sitting between them. The CDR3 bases are TGTGCCACCAGCAGGCGACCTGGCTGGGGTGGAAACACCATATATTTT. Protein product: CATSRRPGWGGNTIYF.

The chain employs TRBV6-2 or TRBV6-3 and TRBJ2-1, with D tentatively TRBD2 (6 bases). Germline V gene sequence: CDR1 MNHEY, CDR2 SVGEGT. Trimming left V 0 bases short and J 2 bases short, with 11 bases between. The CDR3 runs to 16 residues. In nucleotides, the CDR3 is TGTGCCAGCAGTTACTCCGGGCGGGAAACCTACAATGAGCAGTTCTTC. This codes for CASSYSGRETYNEQFF.